This TCR beta chain originates from a study of shared T cell receptors in the human thymus. Profiling relied on immunoSEQ multiplex PCR, and the TCRdb table lists in-frame clones only, not all of them. The sample lists some 400,000 clones, 95% occurring once. Trimming cost V 2 bases and J 1 base, with 10 bases left between them. The CDR3 covers 14 residues. From germline, CDR1 is SGHDT and CDR2 YYEEEE. The genes are TRBV5-6 and TRBJ2-7, with a weak D call TRBD1 (6 bases). The TCR was taken from a human donor. The sequencing sample was made of thymocytes. Here the CDR3 DNA reads TGTGCCAGCAGCTTACGACAGGAATCCTACGAGCAGTACTTC. Its translation is CASSLRQESYEQYF.